These 4 T cell receptor beta chains share one sample of origin, sequenced in a study of shared clonotypes between healthy human individuals. The data were produced by immunoSEQ multiplex PCR, yet TCRdb's version contains in-frame clones alone and is incomplete. The sample lists over a million clones, around three quarters occurring once. The sample was memory CD4+ T cells from PBMCs. Subset given: CD45RA-negative fraction. The source of these receptors is a man younger than 35 in good health. Some clones in this sample may be carry-over from other donors' samples.

The chain joins TRBV2 to TRBJ1-2, with D possibly TRBD1 on 5 matching bases. Trimming removed 0 bases from V and 8 bases from J, with 16 bases in between. CDR3 length: 15 residues. Germline V gene sequence: CDR1 SNHLY, CDR2 FYNNEI. CDR3 in amino acids: CASSEALTGGEGYTF. In DNA, the CDR3 is TGTGCCAGCAGTGAAGCGCTAACAGGTGGGGAAGGCTACACCTTC.

This clone has just one count. The rearrangement links TRBV11-2 to TRBJ2-1, with a weak D call TRBD2 (5 bases). The CDR3 runs 15 residues. The germline V gene encodes CDR1 SGHAT and CDR2 FQNNGV. V was clipped by 5 bases and J by 0 bases, with 11 bases between them. The CDR3 coding sequence is TGTGCCAGCAGCCCGCTTCGGGGCTCCTACAATGAGCAGTTCTTC. Its translation is CASSPLRGSYNEQFF.

The J gene is TRBJ2-5, the V gene TRBV7-7, with 7 nucleotides matching TRBD2. Looked up from germline, CDR1 is SSHAT and CDR2 is FNYEAQ (reference sequence). V lost 0 bases and J lost 4; bases outside the gene matches: 5. The CDR3 consists of 15 residues. In DNA, the CDR3 is TGTGCCAGCAGCTTAGCACCCGGGGAGGGAGAGACCCAGTACTTC. The encoded protein is CASSLAPGEGETQYF.

The V and J genes are TRBV7-8 and TRBJ2-2; D is possibly TRBD1 or TRBD2 (5 bases each). The V and J ends lost 3 bases and 7 bases respectively, with 21 bases between them. In germline, CDR1 is SGHVS, CDR2 FQNEAQ. The CDR3 is 17 residues long. CDR3 in amino acids: CASSLSLGRGYGGELFF. CDR3 in DNA: TGTGCCAGCAGCTTGAGTCTGGGTCGGGGCTATGGCGGGGAGCTGTTTTTT.